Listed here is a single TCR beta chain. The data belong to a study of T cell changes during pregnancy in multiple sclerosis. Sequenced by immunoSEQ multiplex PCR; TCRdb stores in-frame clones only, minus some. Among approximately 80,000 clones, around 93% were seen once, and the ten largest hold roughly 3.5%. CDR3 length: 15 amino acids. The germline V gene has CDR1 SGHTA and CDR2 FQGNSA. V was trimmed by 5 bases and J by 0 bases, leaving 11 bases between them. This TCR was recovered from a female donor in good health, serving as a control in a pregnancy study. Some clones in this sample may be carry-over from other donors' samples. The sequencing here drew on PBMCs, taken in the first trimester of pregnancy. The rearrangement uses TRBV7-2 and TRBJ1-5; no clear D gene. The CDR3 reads CASSQRGLSNQPQHF. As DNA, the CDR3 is TGTGCCAGCAGCCAGAGAGGACTTAGCAATCAGCCCCAGCATTTT.